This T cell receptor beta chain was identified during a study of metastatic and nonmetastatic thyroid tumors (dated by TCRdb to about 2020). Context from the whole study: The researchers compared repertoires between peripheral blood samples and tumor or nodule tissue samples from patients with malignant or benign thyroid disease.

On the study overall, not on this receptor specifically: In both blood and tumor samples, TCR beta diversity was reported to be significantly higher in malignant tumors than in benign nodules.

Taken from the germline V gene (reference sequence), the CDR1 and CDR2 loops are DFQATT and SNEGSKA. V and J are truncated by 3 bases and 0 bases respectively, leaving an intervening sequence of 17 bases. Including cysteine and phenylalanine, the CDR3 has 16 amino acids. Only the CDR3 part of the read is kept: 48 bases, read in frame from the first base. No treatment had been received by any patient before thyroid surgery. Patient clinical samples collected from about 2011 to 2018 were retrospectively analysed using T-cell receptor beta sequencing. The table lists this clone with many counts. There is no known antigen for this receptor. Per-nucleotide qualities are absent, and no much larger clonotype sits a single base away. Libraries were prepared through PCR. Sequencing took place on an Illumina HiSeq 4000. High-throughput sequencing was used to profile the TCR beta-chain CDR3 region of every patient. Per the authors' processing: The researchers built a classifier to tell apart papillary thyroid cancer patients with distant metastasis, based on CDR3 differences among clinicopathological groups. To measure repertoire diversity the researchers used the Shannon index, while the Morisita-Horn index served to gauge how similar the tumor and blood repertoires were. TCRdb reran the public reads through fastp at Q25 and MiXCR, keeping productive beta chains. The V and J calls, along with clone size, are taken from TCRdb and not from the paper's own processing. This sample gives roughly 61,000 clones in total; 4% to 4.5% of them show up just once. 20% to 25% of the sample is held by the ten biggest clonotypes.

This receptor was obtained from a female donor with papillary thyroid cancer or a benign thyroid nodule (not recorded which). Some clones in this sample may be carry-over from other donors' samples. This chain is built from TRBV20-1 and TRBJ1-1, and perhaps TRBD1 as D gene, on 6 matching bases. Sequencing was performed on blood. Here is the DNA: TGCAGTGCTAGGCGGGGGGGGGGCGGACTGAACACTGAAGCTTTCTTT. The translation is CSARRGGGGLNTEAFF.